These T cell receptor beta chains were read from a single sample in a study of blood T cell repertoires in COVID-19. Generated by immunoSEQ multiplex PCR, the TCRdb table keeps only in-frame clones and is missing some. The sample lists approximately 200,000 clones; approximately 84% were seen once. The sequencing sample was made of PBMCs or T cells enriched from blood (not recorded which). Source of these receptors: a man aged 55-75 years who had recovered from COVID-19. The CDR3 runs from the conserved cysteine through the conserved F or W.

J: TRBJ1-2
V: TRBV5-6
CDR3: CASSYLGGGGSGYTF

J: TRBJ1-1
V: TRBV7-9
CDR3: CASSLGDRVTEAFF

J: TRBJ2-7
V: TRBV11-2
CDR3: CASSFTGTYEQYF

J: TRBJ2-7
V: TRBV7-8
CDR3: CASSRDSPTEQYF

J: TRBJ1-1
V: TRBV2
CDR3: CASSVAGVNTEAFF

J: TRBJ2-1
V: TRBV6-2/TRBV6-3
CDR3: CASSPLDREPYNEQFF

J: TRBJ1-1
V: TRBV5-6
CDR3: CASSKNRGLGMNTEAFF

J: TRBJ2-1
V: TRBV11-2
CDR3: CASSLGPGLAGTYNEQFF

J: TRBJ1-3
V: TRBV20-1
CDR3: CSVGQDNTIYF

J: TRBJ1-1
V: TRBV5-1
CDR3: CASSLLASAGGGTEAFF

J: TRBJ2-4
V: TRBV7-2
CDR3: CASSVPGLVEYF

J: TRBJ2-7
V: TRBV24-1
CDR3: CATSDSYEQYF

J: TRBJ1-5
V: TRBV12-3/TRBV12-4
CDR3: CASRGARNQPQHF

J: TRBJ2-3
V: TRBV27
CDR3: CASMAAGGTDTQYF

J: TRBJ1-2
V: TRBV10-2
CDR3: CASNDRGPGYGYTF

J: TRBJ2-5
V: TRBV4-1
CDR3: CASSQGIGTSGQETQYF

J: TRBJ2-3
V: TRBV30
CDR3: CAWRARGLAGGPGDTQYF

J: TRBJ1-3
V: TRBV6-5
CDR3: CASRGSTENTIYF

J: TRBJ2-2
V: TRBV5-1
CDR3: CASSLGQGGTGELFF

J: TRBJ1-3
V: TRBV7-2
CDR3: CASRDPGQASSGNTIYF

J: TRBJ1-2
V: TRBV12-3/TRBV12-4
CDR3: CASSPETDYGYTF

J: TRBJ2-2
V: TRBV29-1
CDR3: CSVEEVNGELFF

J: TRBJ2-7
V: TRBV3-1/TRBV3-2
CDR3: CASSQGGTGGYEQYF

J: TRBJ2-2
V: TRBV4-1
CDR3: CASSQEEGVSTGELFF

J: TRBJ2-7
V: TRBV6-5
CDR3: CASTRAGKISYEQYF

J: TRBJ2-7
V: TRBV6-5
CDR3: CASRGGQGAREQYF

J: TRBJ1-3
V: TRBV10-3
CDR3: CAISGGQGARGNTIYF

J: TRBJ1-5
V: TRBV19
CDR3: CASSIDLGGGYQPQHF

J: TRBJ2-7
V: TRBV6-5
CDR3: CASRARGSYEQYF

J: TRBJ1-1
V: TRBV11-2
CDR3: CASSLDFGSAFGANTEAFF

J: TRBJ2-7
V: TRBV11-3
CDR3: CASSEDRNEQYF

J: TRBJ1-2
V: TRBV21-1
CDR3: CASSNPSGGGYGYTF

J: TRBJ1-6
V: TRBV7-2
CDR3: CASVRGINNSPLHF

J: TRBJ1-1
V: TRBV5-1
CDR3: CASSPLGQENTEAFF

J: TRBJ1-4
V: TRBV5-1
CDR3: CASSIGTGGEKLFF

J: TRBJ2-5
V: TRBV6-5
CDR3: CASSYSTPQETQYF

J: TRBJ1-2
V: TRBV7-2
CDR3: CASTQAPGIGYGYTF

J: TRBJ2-4
V: TRBV6-5
CDR3: CASGTGTGVNIQYF

J: TRBJ1-2
V: TRBV7-8
CDR3: CASSLETGEANYGYTF

J: TRBJ2-1
V: TRBV2
CDR3: CASSPDSYNEQFF

J: TRBJ1-2
V: TRBV7-2
CDR3: CASSLARTPYGYTF

J: TRBJ1-5
V: TRBV10-3
CDR3: CAISESTGGNSHF

J: TRBJ2-5
V: TRBV6-5
CDR3: CASSFTRTGQETQYF

J: TRBJ2-2
V: TRBV7-9
CDR3: CASTTREQARTGELFF

J: TRBJ1-1
V: TRBV3-1/TRBV3-2
CDR3: CASSQGKDKEAFF

J: TRBJ1-2
V: TRBV30
CDR3: CAWSGFAGGKNYGYTF

J: TRBJ1-1
V: TRBV5-4
CDR3: CASSFEGDTEAFF

J: TRBJ2-7
V: TRBV20-1
CDR3: CSASTGGAYEQYF

J: TRBJ2-1
V: TRBV10-3
CDR3: CAINGGHNEQFF

J: TRBJ1-2
V: TRBV7-2
CDR3: CASSLIFGDSSNYGYTF

J: TRBJ2-2
V: TRBV3-1/TRBV3-2
CDR3: CASSQFFLRTGPVGELFF

J: TRBJ2-5
V: TRBV5-1
CDR3: CASGRGEYQETQYF

J: TRBJ1-5
V: TRBV6-2/TRBV6-3
CDR3: CASTPRESVFQPQHF

J: TRBJ2-7
V: TRBV15
CDR3: CATSRGAGYYEQYF